Listed here is a single T cell receptor beta chain. The antigen this receptor binds is unknown. No qualities accompany the bases; no much larger clone lies one base away. This specimen belongs to a study of shared clonotypes between healthy human individuals (dated by TCRdb to about 2020). Background for the entire study: The cohort comprised a couple of women and a few men aged 18 to 49 years. Per donor, three plates each were used for CD4 naive and CD4 memory, two for CD8 naive, and one for CD8 memory. To estimate repertoire size and how much clonotype sharing occurs between individuals, the study deeply sequenced the blood TCR repertoires of roughly 5 healthy adults. To increase sequencing depth and limit assay-specific biases, TCR repertoire library preparation and sequencing were carried out by different laboratories using diverse techniques. Between about 0.8 and 9 billion PBMCs per donor were obtained by leukapheresis. What the study reported, not specific to this receptor: Pairwise subsampling indicated that sequencing depth was expected to affect the degree of clonotype sharing among donors. Sampling was restricted to blood, and TCR repertoires in tissue are likely to differ from TCR repertoires in blood. Estimated clonotype richness was generally larger for naive than for memory subsets. Compared with non-shared clonotypes, the clonotypes found in all four sorted-subset donors had higher generation probabilities. The small number of donors limited the genetic and exposure-history diversity represented. Rarefaction of sorted-subset datasets indicated incomplete sequencing despite the large sequencing depth. When several donors were compared, the shared fraction of clonotypes was 5% to 6.5% for naive CD4, around 3.6% for naive CD8, more than 2% for memory CD4, and 0.35% to 0.4% for memory CD8.

The germline V gene gives CDR1 as SGHRS and CDR2 as YFSETQ. Counted from cysteine to phenylalanine, this CDR3 has 14 amino acids. Only the CDR3 DNA stays, 42 bases, in frame from base 1. V sheds 0 bases and J sheds 9 bases, leaving 13 bases between their ends. For the CD8 naive samples, CD45RO-negative cells were positively selected for CCR7, yielding a CD45RA+CCR7+ population from which TemRA cells were excluded. Donors were healthy HIV-negative adults with no recently reported acute infections or vaccinations. Only Caucasian adults living in Nashville, Tennessee, USA were represented among the donors. After blood collection by leukapheresis, PBMCs were isolated using Ficoll-Histopaque density gradient centrifugation and then cryopreserved in the vapor phase of liquid nitrogen. Purity and quantity of every magnetically sorted T cell population were checked by analytical flow cytometry. Each sorted fraction had its genomic DNA isolated and then quantified by UV absorbance on a Nanodrop 2000c.

Using the deep immunoSEQ assay, TCR CDR3 regions were amplified from genomic DNA by multiplex PCR. Extracted genomic DNA from each cell subset was distributed evenly across all wells of several immunoSEQ 96-well plates, and each plate was treated as a replicate. For sorted subsets, each replicate PCR was loaded with roughly 0.2 ug genomic DNA, equivalent to 30,000 to 35,000 T cell genomes. Purified libraries were measured with a Qubit 3.0 fluorometer, size-checked on a Bioanalyzer 2100, and measured again with the KAPA Library Quantification kit. Every immunoSEQ 96-well plate was sequenced on a dedicated single-read 150-cycle Illumina NextSeq 550 flow cell. Concerning the study's data processing: Because only junctional sequences without quality scores were contained in the immunoSEQ output, filtering matching that applied to full-length reads could not be performed. To assign V/J genes and CDR3, sequences were annotated against IMGT germline references using PyIR, a Python wrapper for IgBLAST v1.9. Any read was removed if the V/J assignment was weak (E-value above 1e-6), the CDR3 was missing, or the read contained stop codons, out-of-frame junctions, or ambiguous translated residues. A V3J clonotype was defined by an identical inferred V gene, J gene, and CDR3 amino acid sequence. The percentage overlap between two repertoires was calculated by dividing the number of shared unique clonotypes by the size of the smaller repertoire. Repertoire richness was assessed with RTK rarefaction, the Chao1 estimator, and Recon v2.1 estimates of unobserved clonotypes. Generation probabilities for all TCRbeta clonotypes obtained by the gDNA method from several donors were computed using OLGA. TCRdb carries this immuneACCESS record with in-frame sequences only. Its versions omit some clonotypes, under half of them owing to an unresolved V gene in the studies checked, with the rest unexplained. V and J calls and clone size are copied from that table; D and trimming were computed from the DNA. This sample gives around 1,900,000 clones in total; around 95% of them show up just once. Jointly, the top ten make up about 1.7% of the sample.

What was sequenced was naive CD8+ T cells from PBMCs. Sample cell subset or site, as interpreted from the label and publication: CD45RA+CCR7+. This clonotype was obtained from a man aged 18 to 30 in good health. Some clones in this sample may be carry-over from other donors' samples. The chain is assembled from TRBV5-1 and TRBJ2-1, with the identity of the D gene unclear. The base sequence is TGCGCCAGCAGCTTGGCCCTGCCTGGCCCTGAGCAGTTCTTC. Its protein reads: CASSLALPGPEQFF. The CDR3, completed at both ends by the reference TRBV5-1 and TRBJ2-1 genes, gives the full variable domain KAGVTQTPRYLIKTRGQQVTLSCSPISGHRSVSWYQQTPGQGLQFLFEYFSETQRNKGNFPGRFSGRQFSNSRSEMNVSTLELGDSALYLCASSLALPGPEQFFGPGTRLTVL.